This TCR beta chain was retrieved from a study of blood T cell repertoires in COVID-19. Generated by immunoSEQ multiplex PCR, the TCRdb table keeps only in-frame clones and is missing some. There are 400,000 to 550,000 clones in the sample; about 89% occur only once, and 4% to 5.5% lies in the top ten. The CDR3 contains 14 residues. Germline V lookup: CDR1 SGHNT, CDR2 YYREEE (reference sequence). V was trimmed by 0 bases and J by 6 bases, leaving 12 bases between them. V usage is TRBV5-4 and J usage is TRBJ1-2; D is ambiguous. Sequenced input: peripheral blood. This TCR came from a woman aged 25 to 39 with acute or convalescent COVID-19. DNA of the CDR3: TGTGCCAGCAGCTTGGGCGGCCTGTTAGATGGCTACACCTTC. Amino acid sequence: CASSLGGLLDGYTF. The full variable domain, rest sourced from reference TRBV5-4 and TRBJ1-2, is ETGVTQSPTHLIKTRGQQVTLRCSSQSGHNTVSWYQQALGQGPQFIFQYYREEENGRGNFPPRFSGLQFPNYSSELNVNALELDDSALYLCASSLGGLLDGYTFGSGTRLTVV.